The entry that follows covers one TCR beta chain sequence. Its antigen is currently unknown. It was with a sample-barcoded 5' primer and a J-beta primer mix that a second PCR of roughly 7 to 12 cycles was run. Each CDR3 protein gets one entry after TCRdb re-called the 5' RACE reads with MiXCR. The data show nearly 800,000 distinct CDR3 sequences, about 56% seen once. These data belong to a study of blood T cells in healthy people across ages. Whole-study results and caveats: Investigators viewed diversity estimates from one million T cells as underestimates, the study reported.

The CDR3 covers 15 residues. Germline V gene lookup returns CDR1 SQVTM and CDR2 ANQGSEA. J lost 3 bases, V lost 7 bases, and 9 bases had no gene match. The sequence was obtained from a man in his forties or fifties in good health. The sequencing sample was made of blood. The rearrangement uses TRBV29-1 and TRBJ2-6; 7 nucleotides agree with TRBD1. The CDR3 nucleotides read TGCAGCGCTGTAGCACAGGGGATTGGGGCCAACGTCCTGACTTTC. Translating it yields CSAVAQGIGANVLTF. Filled out from reference TRBV29-1 and TRBJ2-6, the complete variable domain reads SAVISQKPSRDICQRGTSLTIQCQVDSQVTMMFWYRQQPGQSLTLIATANQGSEATYESGFVIDKFPISRPNLTFSTLTVSNMSPEDSSIYLCSAVAQGIGANVLTFGAGSRLTVL.